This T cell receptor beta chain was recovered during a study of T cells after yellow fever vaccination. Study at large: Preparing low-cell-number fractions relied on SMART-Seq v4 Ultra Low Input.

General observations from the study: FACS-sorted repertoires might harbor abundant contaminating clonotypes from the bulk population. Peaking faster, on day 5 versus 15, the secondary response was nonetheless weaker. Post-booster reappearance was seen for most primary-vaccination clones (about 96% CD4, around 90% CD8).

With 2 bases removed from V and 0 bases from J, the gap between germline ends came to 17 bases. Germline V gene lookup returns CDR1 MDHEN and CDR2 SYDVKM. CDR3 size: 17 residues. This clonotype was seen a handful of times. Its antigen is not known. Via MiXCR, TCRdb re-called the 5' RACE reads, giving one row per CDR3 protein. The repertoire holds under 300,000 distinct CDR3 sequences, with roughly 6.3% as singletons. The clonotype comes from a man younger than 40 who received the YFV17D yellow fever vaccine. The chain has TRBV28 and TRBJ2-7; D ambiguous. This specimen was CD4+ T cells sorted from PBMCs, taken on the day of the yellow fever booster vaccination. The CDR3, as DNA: TGTGCCAGCAGTTTACATTCGCGAGGATTGGGCTCCTACGAGCAGTACTTC. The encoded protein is CASSLHSRGLGSYEQYF. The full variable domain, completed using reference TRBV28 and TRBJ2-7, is DVKVTQSSRYLVKRTGEKVFLECVQDMDHENMFWYRQDPGLGLRLIYFSYDVKMKEKGDIPEGYSVSREKKERFSLILESASTNQTSMYLCASSLHSRGLGSYEQYFGPGTRLTVT.